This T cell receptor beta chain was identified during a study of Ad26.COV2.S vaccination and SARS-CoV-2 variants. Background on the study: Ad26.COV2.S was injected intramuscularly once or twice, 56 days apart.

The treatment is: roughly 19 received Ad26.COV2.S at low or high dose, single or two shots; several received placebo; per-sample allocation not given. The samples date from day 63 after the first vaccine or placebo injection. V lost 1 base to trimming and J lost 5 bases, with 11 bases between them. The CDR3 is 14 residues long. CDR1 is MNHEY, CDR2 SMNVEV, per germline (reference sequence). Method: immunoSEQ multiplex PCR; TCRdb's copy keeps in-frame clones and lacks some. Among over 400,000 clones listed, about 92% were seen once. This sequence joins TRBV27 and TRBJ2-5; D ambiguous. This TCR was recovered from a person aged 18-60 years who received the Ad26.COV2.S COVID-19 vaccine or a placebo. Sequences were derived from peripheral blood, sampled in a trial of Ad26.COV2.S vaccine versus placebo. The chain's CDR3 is CASSLWVNGETQYF. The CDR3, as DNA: TGTGCCAGCAGTTTATGGGTGAATGGGGAGACCCAGTACTTC.